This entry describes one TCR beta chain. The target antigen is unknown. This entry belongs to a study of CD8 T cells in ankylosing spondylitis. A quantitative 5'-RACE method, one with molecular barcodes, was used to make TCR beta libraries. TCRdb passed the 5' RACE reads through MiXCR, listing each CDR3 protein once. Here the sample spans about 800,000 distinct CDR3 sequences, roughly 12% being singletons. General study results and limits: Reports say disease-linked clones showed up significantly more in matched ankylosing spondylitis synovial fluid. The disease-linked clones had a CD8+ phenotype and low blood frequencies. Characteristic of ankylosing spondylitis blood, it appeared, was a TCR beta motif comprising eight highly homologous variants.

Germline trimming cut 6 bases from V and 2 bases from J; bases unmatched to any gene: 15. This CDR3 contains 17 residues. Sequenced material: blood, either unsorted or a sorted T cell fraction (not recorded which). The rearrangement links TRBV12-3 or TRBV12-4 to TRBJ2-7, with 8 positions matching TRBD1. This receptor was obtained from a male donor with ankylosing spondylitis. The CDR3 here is CASSRRAGQETTYEQYF. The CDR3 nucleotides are TGTGCCAGCAGCCGCCGTGCGGGACAGGAGACTACCTACGAGCAGTACTTC.